The sequence of this TCR beta chain was determined in a study of blood T cell repertoires in COVID-19. The V gene's germline CDR1 is MDHEN and CDR2 SYDVKM. Deletions cut 5 bases from V and 1 base from J, with 17 bases between. CDR3 length: 16 amino acids. Participants, about 18 to 90 years old, spanned around 25 US areas. Study processing details: Estimated nucleated cell counts came from reference gene primer amplification. Produced via immunoSEQ multiplex PCR; TCRdb's table is partial and in-frame only. The D gene and trimming were derived from the DNA, and the V and J assignments and clone size from that table. This sample yields about 300,000 clones, of which over 75% are seen a single time; 1.1% belongs to the top ten.

The clonotype comes from a woman aged 30 to 39 who had recovered from COVID-19. The chain joins TRBV28 to TRBJ1-1, with D perhaps matching TRBD1 (5 bases). Sequencing was done on a sample of PBMCs or T cells enriched from blood (not recorded which). CDR3 DNA: TGTGCCAGCAGTCCCGTTCCTGGGCAGGGGAACACTGAAGCTTTCTTT. Translating it yields CASSPVPGQGNTEAFF.